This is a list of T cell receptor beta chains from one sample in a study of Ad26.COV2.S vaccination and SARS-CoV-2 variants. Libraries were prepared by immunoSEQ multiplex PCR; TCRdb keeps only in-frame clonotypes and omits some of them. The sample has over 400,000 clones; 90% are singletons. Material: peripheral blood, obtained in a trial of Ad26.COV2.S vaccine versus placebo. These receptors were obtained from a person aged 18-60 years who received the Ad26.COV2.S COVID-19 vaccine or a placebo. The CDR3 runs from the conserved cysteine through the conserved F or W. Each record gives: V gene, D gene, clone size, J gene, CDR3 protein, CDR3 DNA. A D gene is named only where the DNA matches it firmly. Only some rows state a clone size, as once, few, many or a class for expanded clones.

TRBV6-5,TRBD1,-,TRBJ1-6,CASRGQYNSPLHF,TGTGCCAGCAGGGGACAGTATAATTCACCCCTCCACTTT
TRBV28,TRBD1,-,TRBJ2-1,CASSIRQGIGNEQFF,TGTGCCAGCAGTATTAGACAGGGCATTGGCAATGAGCAGTTCTTC
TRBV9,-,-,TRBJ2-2,CASSEAGTSNTGELFF,TGTGCCAGCAGCGAGGCCGGGACTTCAAACACCGGGGAGCTGTTTTTT
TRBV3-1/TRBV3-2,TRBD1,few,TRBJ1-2,CASSETGTGIYGYTF,TGTGCCAGCAGCGAGACCGGGACAGGGATCTATGGCTACACCTTC
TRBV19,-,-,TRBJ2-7,CASSIPPGEQYF,TGTGCCAGTAGCATCCCGCCCGGGGAGCAGTACTTC
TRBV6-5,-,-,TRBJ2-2,CASRENTGELFF,TGTGCCAGCCGGGAGAACACCGGGGAGCTGTTTTTT
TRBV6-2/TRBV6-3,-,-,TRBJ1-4,CASSRLRSTNEKLFF,TGTGCCAGCAGCCGACTGAGGTCAACTAATGAAAAACTGTTTTTT
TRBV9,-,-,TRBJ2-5,CASSVEEGETQYF,TGTGCCAGCAGCGTAGAGGAGGGAGAGACCCAGTACTTC
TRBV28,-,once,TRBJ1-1,CASRLLPQARGTEAFF,TGTGCCAGCAGACTACTCCCCCAGGCCCGGGGGACTGAAGCTTTCTTT
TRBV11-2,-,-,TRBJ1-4,CASSAWGGSNEKLFF,TGTGCCAGCAGCGCCTGGGGGGGTTCTAATGAAAAACTGTTTTTT
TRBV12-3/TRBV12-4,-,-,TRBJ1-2,CASRDGYGYTF,TGTGCCAGCAGGGACGGGTATGGCTACACCTTC
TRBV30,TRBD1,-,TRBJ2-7,CAWTQGEFSHEQYF,TGTGCCTGGACCCAGGGGGAGTTCTCCCACGAGCAGTACTTC
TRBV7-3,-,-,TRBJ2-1,CASSLPKRSEVLDEQFF,TGTGCCAGCAGCTTACCCAAGAGGTCCGAGGTCCTGGATGAGCAGTTCTTC
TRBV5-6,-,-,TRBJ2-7,CASSSLATDYEQYF,TGTGCCAGCAGCTCGCTAGCGACCGACTACGAGCAGTACTTC
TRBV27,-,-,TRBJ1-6,CASSQGGNSPLHF,TGTGCCAGCAGTCAAGGGGGTAATTCACCCCTCCACTTT
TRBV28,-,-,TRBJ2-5,CASSSPTGQGETQYF,TGTGCCAGCAGTTCCCCGACAGGTCAGGGAGAGACCCAGTACTTC
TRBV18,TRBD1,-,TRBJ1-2,CASSPFGEGAYGYTF,TGTGCCAGCTCACCGTTCGGGGAGGGGGCCTATGGCTACACCTTC
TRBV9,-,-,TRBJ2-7,CASSVGRDSYEQYF,TGTGCCAGCAGCGTAGGGCGGGACTCCTACGAGCAGTACTTC
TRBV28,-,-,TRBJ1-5,CASSLGSGNQPQHF,TGTGCCAGCAGTTTAGGGTCAGGCAATCAGCCCCAGCATTTT
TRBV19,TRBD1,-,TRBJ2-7,CASKTGQGAYEQYF,TGTGCCAGTAAGACAGGACAGGGGGCCTACGAGCAGTACTTC
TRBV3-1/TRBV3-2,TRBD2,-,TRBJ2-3,CASSEVPRGREWSQYF,TGTGCCAGCAGCGAGGTCCCACGTGGGCGGGAGTGGTCGCAGTATTTT
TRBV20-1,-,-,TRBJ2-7,CSASLGDLSSYEQYF,TGCAGTGCTAGTCTTGGGGACCTTAGCTCCTACGAGCAGTACTTC
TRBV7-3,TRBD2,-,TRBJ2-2,CASSLGLASRVPGELFF,TGTGCCAGCAGCCTCGGACTAGCGTCAAGGGTCCCCGGGGAGCTGTTTTTT
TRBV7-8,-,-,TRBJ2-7,CASSSKRGRGYEQYF,TGTGCCAGCAGCTCCAAGAGGGGGCGGGGCTACGAGCAGTACTTC
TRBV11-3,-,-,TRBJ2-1,CASSPEGLNEQFF,TGTGCCAGCAGCCCAGAAGGTCTTAATGAGCAGTTCTTC
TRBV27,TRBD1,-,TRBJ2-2,CASSRTGDVGELFF,TGTGCCAGCAGTAGGACAGGGGACGTCGGGGAGCTGTTTTTT
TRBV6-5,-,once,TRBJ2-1,CASSWGGNSYNEQFF,TGTGCCAGCAGTTGGGGCGGGAACTCCTACAATGAGCAGTTCTTC
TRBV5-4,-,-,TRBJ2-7,CASSRPDGTYEQYF,TGTGCCAGCAGCAGACCGGACGGGACCTACGAGCAGTACTTC
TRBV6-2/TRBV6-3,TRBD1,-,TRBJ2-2,CASSYMAGGPNTGELFF,TGTGCCAGCAGTTACATGGCAGGGGGCCCGAACACCGGGGAGCTGTTTTTT
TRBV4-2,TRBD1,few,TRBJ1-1,CASSHAGTANTEAFF,TGTGCCAGCAGCCACGCGGGGACAGCGAACACTGAAGCTTTCTTT
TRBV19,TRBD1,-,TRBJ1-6,CASSMEGTGYSPLHF,TGTGCCAGTAGTATGGAAGGGACAGGGTACTCACCCCTCCACTTT
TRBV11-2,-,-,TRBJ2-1,CASSLVMGWADPYNEQFF,TGTGCCAGCAGCTTAGTCATGGGGTGGGCGGACCCCTACAATGAGCAGTTCTTC
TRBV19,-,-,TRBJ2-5,CASSPGWETQYF,TGTGCCAGTAGTCCCGGCTGGGAGACCCAGTACTTC
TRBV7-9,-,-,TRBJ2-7,CASSYQGFNNEQYF,TGTGCCAGCAGCTACCAGGGGTTTAACAACGAGCAGTACTTC
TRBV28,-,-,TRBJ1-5,CASSFLQPQHF,TGTGCCAGCAGTTTTCTGCAGCCCCAGCATTTT
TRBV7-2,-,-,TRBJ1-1,CASSLNWGDTEAFF,TGTGCCAGCAGCTTAAATTGGGGGGACACTGAAGCTTTCTTT
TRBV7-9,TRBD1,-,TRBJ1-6,CASAYDRESWNSPLHF,TGTGCCAGCGCCTACGACAGGGAATCTTGGAATTCACCCCTCCACTTT
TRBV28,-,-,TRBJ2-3,CASSLSGETDTQYF,TGTGCCAGCAGTTTATCTGGGGAGACAGATACGCAGTATTTT
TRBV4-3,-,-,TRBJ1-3,CASSQDRGSSGNTIYF,TGCGCCAGCAGCCAAGATAGGGGTAGCTCTGGAAACACCATATATTTT
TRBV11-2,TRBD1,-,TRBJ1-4,CASSLRDRVNEKLFF,TGTGCCAGCAGCTTAAGGGACAGGGTGAATGAAAAACTGTTTTTT
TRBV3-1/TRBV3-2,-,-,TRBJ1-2,CASSQGVNYGYTF,TGTGCCAGCAGCCAGGGAGTGAACTATGGCTACACCTTC
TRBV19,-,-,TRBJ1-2,CASRFDEGSYGYTF,TGTGCCAGTAGATTTGACGAGGGCAGCTATGGCTACACCTTC
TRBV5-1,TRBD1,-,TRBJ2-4,CASSPTTGIAKNIQYF,TGCGCCAGCAGCCCTACGACAGGGATTGCCAAAAACATTCAGTACTTC
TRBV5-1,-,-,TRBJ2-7,CASSLEAQYEQYF,TGCGCCAGCAGCTTGGAGGCCCAGTACGAGCAGTACTTC
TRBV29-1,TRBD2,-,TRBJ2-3,CSVRGSGATDTQYF,TGCAGCGTTCGAGGGAGCGGGGCCACAGATACGCAGTATTTT
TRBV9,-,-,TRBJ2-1,CASSVGKGSDNEQFF,TGTGCCAGCAGCGTAGGCAAGGGTTCGGACAATGAGCAGTTCTTC
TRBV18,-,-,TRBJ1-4,CASSPSGGDEKLFF,TGTGCCAGCTCACCATCGGGGGGTGATGAAAAACTGTTTTTT
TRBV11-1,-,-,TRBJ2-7,CASSLDGKTYEQYF,TGTGCCAGCAGCTTAGACGGTAAAACCTACGAGCAGTACTTC
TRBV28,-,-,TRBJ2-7,CASKPPDTPYEQYF,TGTGCCAGCAAACCCCCTGACACCCCCTACGAGCAGTACTTC
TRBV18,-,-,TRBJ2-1,CASSSGTYDNEQFF,TGTGCCAGCTCCTCAGGGACCTACGACAATGAGCAGTTCTTC
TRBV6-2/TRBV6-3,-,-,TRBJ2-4,CASSYSAGDSKNIQYF,TGTGCCAGCAGTTACTCGGCGGGCGATTCCAAAAACATTCAGTACTTC
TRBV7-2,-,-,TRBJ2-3,CASSPGALNTQYF,TGTGCCAGCAGTCCCGGTGCGTTGAATACGCAGTATTTT
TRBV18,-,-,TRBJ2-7,CASSPRQDLNEQYF,TGTGCCAGCTCACCACGGCAGGACCTAAACGAGCAGTACTTC